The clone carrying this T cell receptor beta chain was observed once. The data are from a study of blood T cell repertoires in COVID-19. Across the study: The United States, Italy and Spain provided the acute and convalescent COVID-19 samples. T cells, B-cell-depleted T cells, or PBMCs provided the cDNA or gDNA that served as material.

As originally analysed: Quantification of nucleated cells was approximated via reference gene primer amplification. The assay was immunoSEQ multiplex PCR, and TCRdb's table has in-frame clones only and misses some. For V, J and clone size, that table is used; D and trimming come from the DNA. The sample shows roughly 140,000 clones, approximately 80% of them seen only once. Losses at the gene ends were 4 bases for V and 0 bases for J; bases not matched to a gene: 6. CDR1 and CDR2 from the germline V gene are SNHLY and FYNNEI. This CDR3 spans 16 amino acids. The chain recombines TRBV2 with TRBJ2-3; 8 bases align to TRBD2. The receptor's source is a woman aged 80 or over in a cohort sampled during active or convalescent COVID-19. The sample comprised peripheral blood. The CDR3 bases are TGTGCCAGCAGTGCCCGCGGGGGGTCAAGCACAGATACGCAGTATTTT. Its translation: CASSARGGSSTDTQYF.